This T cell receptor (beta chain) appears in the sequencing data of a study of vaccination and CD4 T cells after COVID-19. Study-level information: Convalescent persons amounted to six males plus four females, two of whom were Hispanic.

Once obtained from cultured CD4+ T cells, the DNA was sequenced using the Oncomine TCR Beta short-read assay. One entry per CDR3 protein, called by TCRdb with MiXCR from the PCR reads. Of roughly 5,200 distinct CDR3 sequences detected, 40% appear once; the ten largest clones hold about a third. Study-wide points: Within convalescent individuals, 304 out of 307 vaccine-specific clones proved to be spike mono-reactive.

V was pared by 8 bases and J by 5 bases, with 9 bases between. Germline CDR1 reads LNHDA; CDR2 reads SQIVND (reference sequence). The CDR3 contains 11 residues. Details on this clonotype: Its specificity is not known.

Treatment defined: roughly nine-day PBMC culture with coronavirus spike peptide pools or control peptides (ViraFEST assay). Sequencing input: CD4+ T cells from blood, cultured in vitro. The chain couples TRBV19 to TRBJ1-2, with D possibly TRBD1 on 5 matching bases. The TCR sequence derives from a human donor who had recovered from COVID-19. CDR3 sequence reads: CASSQGYGYTF. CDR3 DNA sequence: TGTGCCAGTTCTCAGGGTTATGGCTACACCTTC. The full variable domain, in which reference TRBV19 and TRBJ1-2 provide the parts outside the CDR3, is DGGITQSPKYLFRKEGQNVTLSCEQNLNHDAMYWYRQDPGQGLRLIYYSQIVNDFQKGDIAEGYSVSREKKESFPLTVTSAQKNPTAFYLCASSQGYGYTFGSGTRLTVV.